A selection of T cell receptor beta chains follows, all from one sample in a study of blood T cell repertoires in COVID-19. Generated by immunoSEQ multiplex PCR, the TCRdb table keeps only in-frame clones and is missing some. This sample yields about 250,000 clones, of which 70% to 90% are seen a single time; 9.1% belongs to the top ten. Sequenced: PBMCs or T cells enriched from blood (not recorded which). Source of these receptors: a woman aged 45 to 65 with acute COVID-19. Both conserved end residues are part of each CDR3. A D gene is named only where the DNA matches it firmly. The size of a clone is reported for some rows only, either as once, few or many, or as a class for expanded clones.

J gene | V gene | clone size | D gene | CDR3 protein | CDR3 DNA
TRBJ1-1 | TRBV4-3 | NA | NA | CASSKGGITEAFF | TGCGCCAGCAGCAAAGGAGGGATAACTGAAGCTTTCTTT
TRBJ2-3 | TRBV4-1 | NA | TRBD2 | CASSQGTSGGADTQYF | TGCGCCAGCAGCCAAGGGACTAGCGGGGGCGCAGATACGCAGTATTTT
TRBJ2-1 | TRBV6-2/TRBV6-3 | once | NA | CASSWGGHRGNEQFF | TGTGCCAGCAGTTGGGGGGGGCATCGGGGCAATGAGCAGTTCTTC
TRBJ1-4 | TRBV7-9 | NA | TRBD1 | CASSLATGAKLFF | TGTGCCAGCAGCTTGGCAACAGGGGCCAAACTGTTTTTT
TRBJ2-7 | TRBV5-1 | NA | TRBD1 | CASSPWTGEPREQYF | TGCGCCAGCAGCCCGTGGACAGGGGAACCGCGGGAGCAGTACTTC
TRBJ1-5 | TRBV4-3 | few | TRBD1 | CASSLGTGNQPQHF | TGCGCCAGCAGCTTAGGGACAGGGAATCAGCCCCAGCATTTT
TRBJ2-1 | TRBV4-3 | NA | NA | CASSPATVNNEQFF | TGCGCCAGCAGCCCGGCGACAGTTAACAATGAGCAGTTCTTC
TRBJ1-1 | TRBV5-6 | NA | TRBD1 | CASSLGTGGARITEAFF | TGTGCCAGCAGCTTGGGGACAGGGGGCGCGAGGATCACTGAAGCTTTCTTT
TRBJ1-5 | TRBV6-2/TRBV6-3 | few | NA | CASSYYGGAVGQPQHF | TGTGCCAGCAGTTATTACGGGGGGGCTGTTGGTCAGCCCCAGCATTTT
TRBJ1-1 | TRBV9 | once | TRBD1 | CASSADRGGTEAFF | TGTGCCAGCAGCGCCGACAGGGGAGGTACTGAAGCTTTCTTT
TRBJ1-1 | TRBV6-5 | NA | TRBD1 | CASSYSSDRVGRGAFF | TGTGCCAGCAGTTACTCATCTGACAGGGTGGGAAGGGGGGCTTTCTTT
TRBJ1-1 | TRBV7-2 | NA | TRBD1 | CASSLKGQPSNTEAFF | TGTGCCAGCAGCCTAAAGGGACAGCCCTCGAACACTGAAGCTTTCTTT
TRBJ2-6 | TRBV7-6 | NA | NA | CASSRQPNVLTF | TGTGCCAGCAGCCGACAGCCCAACGTCCTGACTTTC
TRBJ2-6 | TRBV5-1 | NA | TRBD1 | CASSLTGAPGANVLTF | TGCGCCAGCAGCTTAACAGGGGCGCCTGGGGCCAACGTCCTGACTTTC
TRBJ2-1 | TRBV7-9 | NA | NA | CASSMRVQFYSSYNEQFF | TGTGCCAGCAGCATGAGGGTGCAGTTCTATAGCTCCTACAATGAGCAGTTCTTC
TRBJ1-2 | TRBV19 | once | NA | CASSIVGAPYGYTF | TGTGCCAGTAGTATTGTGGGGGCTCCGTATGGCTACACCTTC
TRBJ1-5 | TRBV7-2 | once | NA | CASSHHVGGPNQPQHF | TGTGCCAGCAGCCATCACGTAGGAGGCCCCAATCAGCCCCAGCATTTT